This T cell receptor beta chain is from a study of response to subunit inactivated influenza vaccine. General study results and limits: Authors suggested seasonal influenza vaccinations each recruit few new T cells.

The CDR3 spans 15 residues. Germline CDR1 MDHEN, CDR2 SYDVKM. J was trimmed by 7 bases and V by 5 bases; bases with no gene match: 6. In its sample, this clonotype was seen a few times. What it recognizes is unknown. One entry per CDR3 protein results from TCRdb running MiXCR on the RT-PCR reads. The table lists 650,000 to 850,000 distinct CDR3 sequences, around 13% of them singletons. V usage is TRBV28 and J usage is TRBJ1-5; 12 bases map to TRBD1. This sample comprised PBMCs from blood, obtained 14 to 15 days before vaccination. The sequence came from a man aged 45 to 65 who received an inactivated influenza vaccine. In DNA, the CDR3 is TGTGCCAGCAGTCCGGGGACAGGGGGCATGCAGCCCCAGCATTTT. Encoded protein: CASSPGTGGMQPQHF.